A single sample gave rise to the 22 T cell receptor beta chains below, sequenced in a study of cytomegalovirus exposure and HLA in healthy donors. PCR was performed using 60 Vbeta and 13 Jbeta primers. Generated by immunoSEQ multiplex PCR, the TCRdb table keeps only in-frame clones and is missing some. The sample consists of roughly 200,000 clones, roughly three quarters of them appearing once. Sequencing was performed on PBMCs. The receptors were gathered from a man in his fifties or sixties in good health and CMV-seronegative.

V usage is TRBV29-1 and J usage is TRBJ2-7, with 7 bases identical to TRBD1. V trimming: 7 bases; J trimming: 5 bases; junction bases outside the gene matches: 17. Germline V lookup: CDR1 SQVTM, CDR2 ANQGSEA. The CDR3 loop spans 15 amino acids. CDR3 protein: CSARQGLTPKHEQYF. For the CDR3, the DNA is TGCAGCGCCCGACAGGGCTTGACCCCCAAGCACGAGCAGTACTTC.

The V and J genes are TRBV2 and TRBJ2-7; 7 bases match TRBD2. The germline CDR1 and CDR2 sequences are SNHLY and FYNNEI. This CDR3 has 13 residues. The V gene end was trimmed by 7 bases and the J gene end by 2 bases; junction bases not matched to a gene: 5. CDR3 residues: CASTLSGTYEQYF. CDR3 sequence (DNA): TGTGCCAGCACCCTAAGCGGGACCTACGAGCAGTACTTC.

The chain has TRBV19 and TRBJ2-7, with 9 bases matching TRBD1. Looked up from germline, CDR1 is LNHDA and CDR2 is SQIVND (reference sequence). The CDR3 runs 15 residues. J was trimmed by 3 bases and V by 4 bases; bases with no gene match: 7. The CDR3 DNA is TGTGCCAGTAGTACCTCGACAGGGGGTGGCTACGAGCAGTACTTC. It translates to CASSTSTGGGYEQYF.

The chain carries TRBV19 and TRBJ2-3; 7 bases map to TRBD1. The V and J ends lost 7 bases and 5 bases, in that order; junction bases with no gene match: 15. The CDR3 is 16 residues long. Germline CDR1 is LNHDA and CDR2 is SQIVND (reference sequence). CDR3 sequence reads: CASNPGRGGGQDTQYF. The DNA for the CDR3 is TGTGCCAGTAATCCGGGCAGAGGGGGCGGTCAAGATACGCAGTATTTT. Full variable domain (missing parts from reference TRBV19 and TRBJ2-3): DGGITQSPKYLFRKEGQNVTLSCEQNLNHDAMYWYRQDPGQGLRLIYYSQIVNDFQKGDIAEGYSVSREKKESFPLTVTSAQKNPTAFYLCASNPGRGGGQDTQYFGPGTRLTVL.

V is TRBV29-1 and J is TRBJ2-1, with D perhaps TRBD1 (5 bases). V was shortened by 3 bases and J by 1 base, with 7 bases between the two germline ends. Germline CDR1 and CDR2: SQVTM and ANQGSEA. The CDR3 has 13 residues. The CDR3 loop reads CSVDPGSYNEQFF. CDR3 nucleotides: TGCAGCGTTGATCCAGGGTCCTACAATGAGCAGTTCTTC.

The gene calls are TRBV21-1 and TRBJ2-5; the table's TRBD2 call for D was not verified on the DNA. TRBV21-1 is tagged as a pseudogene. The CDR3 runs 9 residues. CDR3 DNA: TGTGCCAGCTTAAAGACCCAGTACTTC. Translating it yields CASLKTQYF.

In DNA form, the CDR3 reads TGTGCCAGCAGGGTGGAGGGGGCAATGAACACTGAAGCTTTCTTT. This encodes CASRVEGAMNTEAFF. The V and J genes are TRBV27 and TRBJ1-1, with 7 bases matching TRBD1. CDR1 and CDR2 (germline): MNHEY, SMNVEV (reference sequence). The trim removed 6 bases at V and 0 bases at J, leaving 7 bases unmatched. This CDR3 is 15 amino acids long.

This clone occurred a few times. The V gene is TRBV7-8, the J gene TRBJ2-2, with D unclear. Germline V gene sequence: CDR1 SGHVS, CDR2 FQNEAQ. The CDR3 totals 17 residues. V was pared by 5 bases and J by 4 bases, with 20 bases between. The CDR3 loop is CASSPIRGSSGTGELFF. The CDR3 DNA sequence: TGTGCCAGCAGCCCCATCCGAGGCAGCTCGGGCACCGGGGAGCTGTTTTTT.

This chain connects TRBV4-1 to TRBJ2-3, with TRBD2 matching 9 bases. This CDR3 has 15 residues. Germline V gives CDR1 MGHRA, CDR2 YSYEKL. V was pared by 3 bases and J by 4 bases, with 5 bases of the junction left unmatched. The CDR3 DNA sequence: TGCGCCAGCAGCCAGATAGCGGGAGCAGCAGATACGCAGTATTTT. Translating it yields CASSQIAGAADTQYF.

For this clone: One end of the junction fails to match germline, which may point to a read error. DNA of the CDR3: TGCGCCAGCAGGGGGACTAGCGGGAGTCCGTACGAGCAATACTTC. Residues: CASRGTSGSPYEQYF. This rearrangement joins TRBV5-1 to TRBJ2-7; 14 bases line up with TRBD2. This CDR3 is 15 amino acids long. In germline, CDR1 is SGHRS, CDR2 YFSETQ.

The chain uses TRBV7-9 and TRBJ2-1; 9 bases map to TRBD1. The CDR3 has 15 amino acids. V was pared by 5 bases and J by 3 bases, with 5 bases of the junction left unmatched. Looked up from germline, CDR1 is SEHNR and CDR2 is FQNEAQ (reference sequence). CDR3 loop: CASSTGGERYNEQFF. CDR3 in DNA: TGTGCCAGCAGCACAGGGGGCGAGCGCTACAATGAGCAGTTCTTC.

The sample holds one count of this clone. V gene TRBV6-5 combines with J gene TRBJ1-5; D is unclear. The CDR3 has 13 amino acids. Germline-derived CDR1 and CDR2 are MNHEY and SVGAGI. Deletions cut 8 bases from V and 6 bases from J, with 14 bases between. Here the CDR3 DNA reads TGTGCCAGCGCGAATAGAGTCGCTCAGCCCCAGCATTTT. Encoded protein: CASANRVAQPQHF.

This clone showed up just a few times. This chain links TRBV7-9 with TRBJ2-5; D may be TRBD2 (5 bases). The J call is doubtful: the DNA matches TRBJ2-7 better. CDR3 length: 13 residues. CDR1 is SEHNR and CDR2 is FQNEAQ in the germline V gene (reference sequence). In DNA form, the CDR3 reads TGTGCCAGCATCCCCACCGGGGTCTCCGAGCAGTACTTC. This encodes CASIPTGVSEQYF.

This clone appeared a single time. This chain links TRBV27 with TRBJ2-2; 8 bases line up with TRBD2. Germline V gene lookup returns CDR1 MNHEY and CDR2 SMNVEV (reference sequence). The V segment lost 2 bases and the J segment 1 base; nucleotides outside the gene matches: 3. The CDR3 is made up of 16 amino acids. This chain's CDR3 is CASSLQTSGNTGELFF. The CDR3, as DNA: TGTGCCAGCAGTTTACAAACTAGCGGGAACACCGGGGAGCTGTTTTTT.

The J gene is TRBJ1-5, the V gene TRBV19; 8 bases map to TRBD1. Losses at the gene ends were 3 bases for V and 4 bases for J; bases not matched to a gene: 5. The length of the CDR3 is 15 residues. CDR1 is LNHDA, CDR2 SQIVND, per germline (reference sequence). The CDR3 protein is CASSIRTGNNQPQHF. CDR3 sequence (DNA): TGTGCCAGTAGTATCCGGACAGGGAATAATCAGCCCCAGCATTTT.

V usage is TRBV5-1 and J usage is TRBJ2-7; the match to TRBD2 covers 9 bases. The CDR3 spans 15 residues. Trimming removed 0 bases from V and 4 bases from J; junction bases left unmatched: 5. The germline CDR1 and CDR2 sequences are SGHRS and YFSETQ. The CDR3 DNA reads TGCGCCAGCAGCTTGGCCAGCGGGAGGTGGTACGAGCAGTACTTC. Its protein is CASSLASGRWYEQYF.

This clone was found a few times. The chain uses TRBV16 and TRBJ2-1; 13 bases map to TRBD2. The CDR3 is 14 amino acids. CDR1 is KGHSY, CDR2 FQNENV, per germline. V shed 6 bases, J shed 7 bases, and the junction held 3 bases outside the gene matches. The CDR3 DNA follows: TGTGCCAGCAGAGGACTAGCGGGAGAAAATGAGCAGTTCTTC. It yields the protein CASRGLAGENEQFF. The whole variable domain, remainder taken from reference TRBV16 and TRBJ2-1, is GEEVAQTPKHLVRGEGQKAKLYCAPIKGHSYVFWYQQVLKNEFKFLISFQNENVFDETGMPKERFSAKCLPNSPCSLEIQATKLEDSAVYFCASRGLAGENEQFFGPGTRLTVL.

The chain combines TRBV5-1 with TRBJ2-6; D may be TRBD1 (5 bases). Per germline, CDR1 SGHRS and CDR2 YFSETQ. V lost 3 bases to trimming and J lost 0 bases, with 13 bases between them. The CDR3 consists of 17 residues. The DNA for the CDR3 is TGCGCCAGCAGCTCCGGGCAGGGAAACTCTGGGGCCAACGTCCTGACTTTC. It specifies CASSSGQGNSGANVLTF.

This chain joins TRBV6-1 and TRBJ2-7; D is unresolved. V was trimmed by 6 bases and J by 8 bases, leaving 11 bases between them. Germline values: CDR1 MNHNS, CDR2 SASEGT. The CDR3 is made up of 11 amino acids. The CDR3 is CASRRDLQQYF. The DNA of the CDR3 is TGTGCCAGCAGAAGAGATCTTCAGCAGTACTTC.

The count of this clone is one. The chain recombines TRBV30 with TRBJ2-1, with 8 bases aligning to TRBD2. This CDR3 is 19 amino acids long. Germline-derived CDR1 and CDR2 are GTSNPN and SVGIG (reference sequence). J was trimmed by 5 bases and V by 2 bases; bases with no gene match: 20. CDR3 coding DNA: TGTGCCTGGAGTCCTCCCCAGGGCCCGGGGACTAGGGAGGACAATGAGCAGTTCTTC. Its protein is CAWSPPQGPGTREDNEQFF.

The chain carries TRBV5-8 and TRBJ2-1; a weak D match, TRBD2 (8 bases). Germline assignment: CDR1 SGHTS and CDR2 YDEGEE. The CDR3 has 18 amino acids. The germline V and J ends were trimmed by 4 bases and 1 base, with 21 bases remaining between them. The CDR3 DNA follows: TGTGCCAGCAGCCGGGACAGAGCGACTAGCGCTTCCTACAATGAGCAGTTCTTC. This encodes CASSRDRATSASYNEQFF. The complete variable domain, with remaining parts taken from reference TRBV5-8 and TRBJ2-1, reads EAGVTQSPTHLIKTRGQQATLRCSPISGHTSVYWYQQALGLGLQFLLWYDEGEERNRGNFPPRFSGRQFPNYSSELNVNALELEDSALYLCASSRDRATSASYNEQFFGPGTRLTVL.

The DNA for the CDR3 is TGTGCCAGTCGGGGAACCGGGACAGGGGAGTACGAGCAGTACTTC. Encoded protein: CASRGTGTGEYEQYF. The chain is built from TRBV6-5 and TRBJ2-7; TRBD1 agrees at 10 bases. Germline loops: CDR1 MNHEY, CDR2 SVGAGI. V trimming: 9 bases; J trimming: 4 bases; junction bases outside the gene matches: 12. This CDR3 spans 15 amino acids.